The 15 T cell receptor beta chains presented below share a single source sample, sequenced in a study of blood T cell repertoires in COVID-19. Method: immunoSEQ multiplex PCR; TCRdb's copy keeps in-frame clones and lacks some. The sample consists of about 45,000 clones, about 86% of them appearing once. Sequencing used peripheral blood. The receptors here all came from a human donor in a cohort sampled during active COVID-19.

The chain links TRBV9 to TRBJ2-5; D remains unclear. V dropped 4 bases and J dropped 2 bases, with 12 bases sitting between them. There are 14 residues in the CDR3. Germline V lookup: CDR1 SGDLS, CDR2 YYNGEE. CDR3 sequence reads: CASSTRLAQETQYF. In nucleotides, the CDR3 is TGTGCCAGCAGCACCCGACTCGCGCAAGAGACCCAGTACTTC. The full variable domain, rest sourced from reference TRBV9 and TRBJ2-5, is DSGVTQTPKHLITATGQRVTLRCSPRSGDLSVYWYQQSLDQGLQFLIQYYNGEERAKGNILERFSAQQFPDLHSELNLSSLELGDSALYFCASSTRLAQETQYFGPGTRLLVL.

The gene calls are TRBV28 and TRBJ2-7; D is possibly TRBD1 (6 bases). V gave up 6 bases and J gave up 3 bases, with 12 bases separating them. The length of the CDR3 is 13 residues. CDR1 is MDHEN, CDR2 SYDVKM, per germline. Here the CDR3 reads CASSQSQGYEQYV. CDR3 in DNA: TGTGCCAGCAGCCAATCACAGGGCTACGAGCAGTACGTC.

This clone occurred many times. V gene TRBV19 combines with J gene TRBJ1-6; D is uncertain. This CDR3 spans 13 amino acids. V lost 0 bases and J lost 6, with 3 bases in between. The germline CDR1 and CDR2 sequences are LNHDA and SQIVND (reference sequence). The CDR3 sequence is CASSIESNSPLHF. The CDR3 region has the DNA TGTGCCAGTAGTATAGAGAGTAATTCACCCCTCCACTTT.

The rearrangement links TRBV5-1 to TRBJ2-4, with a weak D call TRBD2 (6 bases). V lost 0 bases and J lost 1, with 11 bases in between. CDR1 is SGHRS, CDR2 YFSETQ, per germline. This CDR3 has 16 amino acids. The CDR3 sequence: CASSLDGGGAKNIQYF. CDR3 nucleotides: TGCGCCAGCAGCTTGGACGGGGGTGGGGCCAAAAACATTCAGTACTTC.

Here the CDR3 reads CASSSPVNTEAFF. The CDR3 nucleotides read TGCGCCAGCAGCTCCCCAGTGAACACTGAAGCTTTCTTT. The chain recombines TRBV5-1 with TRBJ1-1, with D uncertain. Germline loops: CDR1 SGHRS, CDR2 YFSETQ. This CDR3 comprises 13 residues. The ends were cut back, 3 bases at V and 0 bases at J, with 6 bases in the middle.

The V gene is TRBV27, the J gene TRBJ1-1; 7 bases agree with TRBD1. Germline assignment: CDR1 MNHEY and CDR2 SMNVEV (reference sequence). The CDR3 consists of 14 residues. The V gene end was trimmed by 6 bases and the J gene end by 1 base; junction bases not matched to a gene: 5. CDR3 bases: TGTGCCAGCAGCAGGGACAGACCGAACACTGAAGCTTTCTTT. Its translation is CASSRDRPNTEAFF.

The J gene is TRBJ2-2, the V gene TRBV5-1; D not certain. This CDR3 contains 16 residues. Per germline, CDR1 SGHRS and CDR2 YFSETQ. Trimming took off 4 bases at V and 0 bases at J, with 13 bases between the two ends. In nucleotides, the CDR3 is TGCGCCAGCAGCGTTCAGACTGCGACGAACACCGGGGAGCTGTTTTTT. This sequence encodes CASSVQTATNTGELFF.

The CDR3, as DNA: TGTGCCAGCAGCGTACAGGGGACAGGGAATTCACCCCTCCACTTT. It specifies CASSVQGTGNSPLHF. The rearrangement uses TRBV7-9 and TRBJ1-6, with 9 positions matching TRBD1. J gave up 7 bases and V 5 bases, and 6 bases lay outside the gene matches. The CDR3 extends over 15 amino acids. Germline V gene sequence: CDR1 SEHNR, CDR2 FQNEAQ (reference sequence).

The chain links TRBV2 to TRBJ2-7, with TRBD1 identical over 7 bases. J lost 4 bases, V lost 5 bases, and 8 bases had no gene match. The CDR3 has 14 amino acids. CDR1 is SNHLY and CDR2 is FYNNEI in the germline V gene. The CDR3 DNA follows: TGTGCCAGCAGTCCAGGGGGTTTTGGGTACGAGCAGTACTTC. It encodes CASSPGGFGYEQYF.

The CDR3 loop reads CASSLGGSNEQFF. The CDR3 region has the DNA TGTGCCAGCAGTTTGGGGGGGTCCAATGAGCAGTTCTTC. The chain recombines TRBV28 with TRBJ2-1; 7 nucleotides align to TRBD2. The V and J ends lost 3 bases and 6 bases, in that order; junction bases with no gene match: 2. This CDR3 has 13 amino acids. From germline, CDR1 is MDHEN and CDR2 SYDVKM.

This clone was counted a few times. CDR3 residues: CASTGGLSGNTIYF. The CDR3 nucleotides read TGTGCCAGCACGGGGGGACTCTCTGGAAACACCATATATTTT. The chain joins TRBV9 to TRBJ1-3; D perhaps matches TRBD1 (5 bases). Per germline, CDR1 SGDLS and CDR2 YYNGEE. This CDR3 is built from 14 residues. Trimming cost V 6 bases and J 0 bases, with 10 bases left between them.

The chain carries TRBV7-3 and TRBJ2-7; 8 bases are a match to TRBD1. V was clipped by 5 bases and J by 7 bases; unmatched bases: 13. CDR3 length: 15 amino acids. The germline V gene encodes CDR1 SGHTA and CDR2 FQGTGA. The CDR3 is CASSPLGQGLGEQYF. The CDR3 DNA sequence: TGTGCCAGCAGCCCCTTAGGACAGGGATTGGGGGAGCAGTACTTC.

The chain carries TRBV18 and TRBJ2-5; D not certain. V was cut by 0 bases and J by 4 bases, with 9 bases left in between. The CDR3 sequence is 14 residues long. CDR1 and CDR2 (germline): KGHSH, LQKENI. CDR3 in DNA: TGTGCCAGCTCACCACCGCTAGTAAGAGAGACCCAGTACTTC. It yields the protein CASSPPLVRETQYF.

The J gene is TRBJ2-2, the V gene TRBV28; D not resolved. The CDR3 consists of 14 residues. V lost 2 bases and J 5 bases, leaving 9 bases between the germline ends. The V gene's germline CDR1 is MDHEN and CDR2 SYDVKM. CDR3 amino acids: CASSLRSQTGELFF. The CDR3 nucleotides read TGTGCCAGCAGTTTAAGATCACAAACCGGGGAGCTGTTTTTT. The variable domain in full, with the rest retrieved from reference TRBV28 and TRBJ2-2, is DVKVTQSSRYLVKRTGEKVFLECVQDMDHENMFWYRQDPGLGLRLIYFSYDVKMKEKGDIPEGYSVSREKKERFSLILESASTNQTSMYLCASSLRSQTGELFFGEGSRLTVL.

The gene calls are TRBV3-1 (or the pseudogene TRBV3-2) and TRBJ2-2, with TRBD2 matching over 8 bases. Unmatched junction bases numbered 8, after V lost 4 bases and J lost 4 bases. Germline CDR1 is LGHDT and CDR2 is YNNKEL (reference sequence). The CDR3 sequence is 16 residues long. The CDR3 reads CASSPRYGGGTGELFF. The CDR3 DNA reads TGTGCCAGCAGCCCCCGATACGGGGGGGGCACCGGGGAGCTGTTTTTT.